This T cell receptor (beta chain) stems from a study of blood T cell repertoires in COVID-19. The CDR3 spans 15 residues. Trimming pared 7 bases from V and 1 base from J, leaving 17 bases between. In germline, CDR1 is SNHLY, CDR2 FYNNEI. Participant ages covered roughly 18 to 89 years across approximately 25 US areas. Cohort placement rested on clinical history that participants reported themselves. Source study methods: How many nucleated cells were present was estimated from reference gene primer amplification. Using immunoSEQ multiplex PCR, the repertoire was profiled, and TCRdb retains in-frame clones only, with some absent. For V, J and clone size, that table is used; D and trimming come from the DNA. The sample yields about 150,000 clones, 88% seen once.

This clonotype was obtained from a woman between 45 and 60 years old who had recovered from COVID-19. The chain carries TRBV2 and TRBJ2-7; D is possibly TRBD2 (6 bases). Sequencing was carried out using PBMCs or T cells enriched from blood (not recorded which). The CDR3 DNA sequence: TGTGCCAGCACCCGACTAGGGACCACATCCTACGAGCAGTACTTC. Protein: CASTRLGTTSYEQYF.